This T cell receptor beta chain was recovered during a study of identical twins. This clonotype was counted only a few times. CDR3 size: 13 residues. From germline, CDR1 is SGHDT and CDR2 YYEEEE. Trimming pared 2 bases from V and 6 bases from J, leaving 11 bases between. TCRdb reprocessed the 5' RACE reads via MiXCR and lists one record per CDR3 protein. The sample has about 520,000 distinct CDR3 sequences, less than 25% seen once. These data also formed part of another study, on T cells expressing NK-cell markers.

The specimen sequenced was CD4+ T cells sorted from blood. This TCR was recovered from a woman under 30 in good health. This rearrangement joins TRBV5-6 to TRBJ1-1; unclear D gene. The CDR3 DNA reads TGTGCCAGCAGCTTCCTCAGTTTTCCTGAAGCTTTCTTT. Its translation: CASSFLSFPEAFF. Full variable domain (rest looked up from reference TRBV5-6 and TRBJ1-1): DAGVTQSPTHLIKTRGQQVTLRCSPKSGHDTVSWYQQALGQGPQFIFQYYEEEERQRGNFPDRFSGHQFPNYSSELNVNALLLGDSALYLCASSFLSFPEAFFGQGTRLTVV.